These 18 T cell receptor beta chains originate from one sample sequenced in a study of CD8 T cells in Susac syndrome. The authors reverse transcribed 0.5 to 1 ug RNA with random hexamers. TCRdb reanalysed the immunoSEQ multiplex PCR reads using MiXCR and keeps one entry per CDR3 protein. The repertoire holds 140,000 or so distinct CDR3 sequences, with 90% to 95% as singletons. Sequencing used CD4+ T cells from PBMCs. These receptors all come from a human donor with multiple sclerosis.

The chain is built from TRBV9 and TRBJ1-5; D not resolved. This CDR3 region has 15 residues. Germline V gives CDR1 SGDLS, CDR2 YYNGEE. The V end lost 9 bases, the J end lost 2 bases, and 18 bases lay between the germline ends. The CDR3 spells CANHPYYRGNQPQHF. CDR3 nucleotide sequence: TGTGCCAACCACCCTTACTATCGGGGCAATCAGCCCCAGCATTTT.

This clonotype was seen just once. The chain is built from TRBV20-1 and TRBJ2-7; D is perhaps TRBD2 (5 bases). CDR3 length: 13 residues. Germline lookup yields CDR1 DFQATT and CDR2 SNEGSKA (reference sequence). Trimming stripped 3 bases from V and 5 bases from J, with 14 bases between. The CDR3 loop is CSASTRAEHEQYF. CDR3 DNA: TGCAGTGCTAGTACGCGGGCCGAACACGAGCAGTACTTC.

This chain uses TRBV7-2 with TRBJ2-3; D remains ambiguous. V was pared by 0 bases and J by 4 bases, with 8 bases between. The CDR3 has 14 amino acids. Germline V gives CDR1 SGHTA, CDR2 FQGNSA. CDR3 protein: CASSLAGKSDTQYF. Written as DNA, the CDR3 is TGTGCCAGCAGCTTAGCGGGGAAGTCAGATACGCAGTATTTT.

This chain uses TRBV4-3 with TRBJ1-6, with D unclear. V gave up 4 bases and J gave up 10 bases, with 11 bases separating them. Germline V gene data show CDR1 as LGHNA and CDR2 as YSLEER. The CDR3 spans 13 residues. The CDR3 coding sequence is TGCGCCAGCAGCCCTTCAGTGGGCTCACCCCTCCACTTT. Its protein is CASSPSVGSPLHF.

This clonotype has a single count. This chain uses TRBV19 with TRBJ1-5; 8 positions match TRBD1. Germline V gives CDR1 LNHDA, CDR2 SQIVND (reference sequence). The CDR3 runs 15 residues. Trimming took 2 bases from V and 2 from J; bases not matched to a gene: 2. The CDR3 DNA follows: TGTGCCAGTAGTATAAACAGGGGGGGCAATCAGCCCCAGCATTTT. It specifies CASSINRGGNQPQHF.

This CDR3 is CASSPLRRVRDSGNTIYF. CDR3 DNA: TGTGCCAGCAGCCCCCTCCGTCGGGTCAGGGACTCTGGAAACACCATATATTTT. This chain links TRBV3-1 with TRBJ1-3; perhaps TRBD1 as D (5 bases). Germline V CDR1 and CDR2: LGHDT, YNNKEL (reference sequence). The length of the CDR3 is 18 residues. V dropped 4 bases and J dropped 0 bases, with 19 bases sitting between them.

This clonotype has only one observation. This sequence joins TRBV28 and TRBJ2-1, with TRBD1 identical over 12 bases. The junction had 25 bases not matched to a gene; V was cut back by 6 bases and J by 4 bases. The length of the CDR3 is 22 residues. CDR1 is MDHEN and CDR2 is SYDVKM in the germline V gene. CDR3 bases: TGTGCCAGCAGGATGGGACAGGGGGCTGTTATTCGTACTAGCGGGAAGTACAATGAGCAGTTCTTC. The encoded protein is CASRMGQGAVIRTSGKYNEQFF.

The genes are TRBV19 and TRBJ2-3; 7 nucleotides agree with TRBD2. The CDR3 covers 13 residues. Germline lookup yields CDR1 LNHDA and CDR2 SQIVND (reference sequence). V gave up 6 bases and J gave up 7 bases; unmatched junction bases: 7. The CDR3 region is CASSPSGTYTQYF. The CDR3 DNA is TGTGCCAGTAGCCCAAGCGGGACCTATACGCAGTATTTT. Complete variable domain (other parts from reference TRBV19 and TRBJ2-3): DGGITQSPKYLFRKEGQNVTLSCEQNLNHDAMYWYRQDPGQGLRLIYYSQIVNDFQKGDIAEGYSVSREKKESFPLTVTSAQKNPTAFYLCASSPSGTYTQYFGPGTRLTVL.

CDR3 residues: CSAGSASTNEQFF. Written as DNA, the CDR3 is TGCAGTGCTGGCTCGGCTAGCACGAATGAGCAGTTCTTC. The chain is built from TRBV20-1 and TRBJ2-1; D is possibly TRBD2 (5 bases). Germline V lookup: CDR1 DFQATT, CDR2 SNEGSKA (reference sequence). Trimming left V 5 bases short and J 7 bases short, with 15 bases between. The CDR3 runs 13 residues.

The CDR3 DNA sequence: TGCAGTGCTAGAGACATTCTATGGGAGACCCAGTACTTC. This codes for CSARDILWETQYF. This sequence joins TRBV20-1 and TRBJ2-5; D is unclear. The germline gives CDR1 DFQATT, CDR2 SNEGSKA (reference sequence). The CDR3 runs 13 residues. Trimming shortened V by 0 bases and J by 5 bases, and 10 bases separated the two germline ends.

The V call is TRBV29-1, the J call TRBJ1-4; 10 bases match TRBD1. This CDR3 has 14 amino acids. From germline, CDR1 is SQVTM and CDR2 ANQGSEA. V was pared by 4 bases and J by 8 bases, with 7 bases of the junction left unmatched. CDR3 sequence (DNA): TGCAGCGTTGGTTTGGGGACAGGGGACGAAAAACTGTTTTTT. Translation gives CSVGLGTGDEKLFF.

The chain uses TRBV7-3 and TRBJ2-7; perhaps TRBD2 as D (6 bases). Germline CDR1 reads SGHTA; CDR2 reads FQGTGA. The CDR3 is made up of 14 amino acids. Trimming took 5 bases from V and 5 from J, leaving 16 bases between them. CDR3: CASSVAAGSHEQYF. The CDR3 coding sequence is TGTGCCAGCAGCGTAGCCGCGGGAAGTCACGAGCAGTACTTC.

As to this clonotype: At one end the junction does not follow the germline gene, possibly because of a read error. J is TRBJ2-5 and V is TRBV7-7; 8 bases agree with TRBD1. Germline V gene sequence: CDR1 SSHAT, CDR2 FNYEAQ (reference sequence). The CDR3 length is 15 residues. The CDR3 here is CASSLVGGQEETQYF. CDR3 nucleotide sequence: TGTGCTAGCAGCTTAGTGGGGGGACAGGAAGAGACCCAGTACTTC. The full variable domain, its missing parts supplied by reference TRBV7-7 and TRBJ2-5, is GAGVSQSPRYKVTKRGQDVTLRCDPISSHATLYWYQQALGQGPEFLTYFNYEAQPDKSGLPSDRFSAERPEGSISTLTIQRTEQRDSAMYRCASSLVGGQEETQYFGPGTRLLVL.

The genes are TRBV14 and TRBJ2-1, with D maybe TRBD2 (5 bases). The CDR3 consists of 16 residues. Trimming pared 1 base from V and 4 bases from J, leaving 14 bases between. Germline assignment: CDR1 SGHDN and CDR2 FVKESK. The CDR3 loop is CASSQGSGASYNEQFF. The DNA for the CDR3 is TGTGCCAGCAGCCAAGGGAGCGGTGCGTCGTACAATGAGCAGTTCTTC.

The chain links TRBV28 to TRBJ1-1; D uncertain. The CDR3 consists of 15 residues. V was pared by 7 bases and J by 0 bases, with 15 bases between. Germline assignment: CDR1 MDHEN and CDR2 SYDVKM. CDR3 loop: CASNVPRGVNTEAFF. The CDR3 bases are TGTGCCAGCAACGTCCCTCGGGGAGTGAACACTGAAGCTTTCTTT.

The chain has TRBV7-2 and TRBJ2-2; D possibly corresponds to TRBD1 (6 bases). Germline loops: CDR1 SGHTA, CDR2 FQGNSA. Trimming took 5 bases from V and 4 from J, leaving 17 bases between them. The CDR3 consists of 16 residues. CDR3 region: CASSLQGRGGTGELFF. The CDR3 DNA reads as TGTGCCAGCAGCCTACAGGGTCGAGGGGGCACCGGGGAGCTGTTTTTT.

The CDR3 nucleotides read TGTGCCAGCAGCGTAGGAAGTTATGGCTACACCTTC. It translates to CASSVGSYGYTF. This sequence joins TRBV9 and TRBJ1-2; D gene ambiguous. Trimming took 0 bases from V and 5 from J, leaving 5 bases between them. This CDR3 is built from 12 residues. The germline V gene encodes CDR1 SGDLS and CDR2 YYNGEE.

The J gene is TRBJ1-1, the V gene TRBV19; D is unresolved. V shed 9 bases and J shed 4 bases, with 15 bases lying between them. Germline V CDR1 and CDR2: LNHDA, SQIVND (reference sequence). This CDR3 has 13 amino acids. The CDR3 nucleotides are TGTGCCAGCAGATTGAGGGCCGGCACTGAAGCTTTCTTT. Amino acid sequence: CASRLRAGTEAFF.